This T cell receptor (beta chain) was sequenced for a study of persistence of HIV-infected CD4 T cells. To note about this clone: Its target is not known.

The trim removed 1 base at V and 4 bases at J, leaving 6 bases unmatched. This CDR3 is built from 16 residues. CDR1 SGHTA and CDR2 FQGNSA come from the germline V gene. This nonspecific control used anti-CD3/anti-CD28 bead stimulation of CD4+ T cells. CD4+ T cells upregulating both CD40 ligand and CD69 were sorted as responding cells. Donors had undetectable plasma HIV-1 RNA, under 50 copies/mL, for 4+ years. Stimulated PBMCs had first been depleted of CD8+ T cells. Sequencing used immunoSEQ version 4 in survey mode. Produced via immunoSEQ multiplex PCR; TCRdb's table is partial and in-frame only. Of approximately 44,000 clones detected, 89% appear once; the ten largest clones hold over 1%.

The rearrangement links TRBV7-2 to TRBJ2-1; 8 positions agree with TRBD2. The sequenced sample was CD4+ T cells sorted from PBMCs after 18-hour stimulation, obtained from a patient who received antiretroviral therapy. The clonotype originates from an adult man with HIV who was CMV-seropositive. CDR3 DNA: TGTGCCAGCAGCTTAGACCTCGGGGGGGCATACAATGAGCAGTTCTTC. Residues: CASSLDLGGAYNEQFF.